This T cell receptor (beta chain) came from a study of post-analysis software for immune sequencing data (dated by TCRdb to 2013 to 2016). In terms of the full investigation: Relapsing-remitting, secondary progressive and progressive-relapsing multiple sclerosis were recorded as disease courses, and subtype annotation was lacking for some patients. The multiple sclerosis patient repertoires were compared with about a dozen previously published healthy control repertoires from donors aged about 6 to 26 years. A subset of samples was prepared in parallel using single-end sample barcoding, then pooled and co-amplified after Illumina adapter ligation.

What the authors observed across the whole study: Significantly higher frequencies in patients than in controls were found for several TRBV segments, including TRBV5-6, TRBV5-1 and TRBV20-1. The control group was slightly older than the multiple sclerosis patient group. Significantly lower normalized Chao1 diversity was found in multiple sclerosis patients than in controls, suggesting substantial peripheral T-cell clonal expansion. Strong co-clustering of samples prepared in the same batch was shown by direct clustering with F measure, prompting a batch-effect correction.

To demonstrate the VDJtools post-analysis software, the study profiled TCR beta repertoires from the peripheral blood of 13 young patients with multiple sclerosis. The multiple sclerosis patients were children and adolescents ranging in age from roughly 6 to 15 years. The junction shows trimming of 2 bases on V and 4 bases on J, and the gene matches do not reach 3 bases of it. From the cysteine up to the phenylalanine, the CDR3 has a length of 14 residues. The retained sequence is limited to the CDR3, 42 bases, with the frame set at the first base. CDR1 and CDR2, looked up from the germline V gene (reference sequence), are DFQATT and SNEGSKA. This clonotype was found a few times. Its antigen has not been determined. Per-base quality was not reported, and no clone a single base away is much larger than it. Receptor libraries were prepared by PCR. Sequencing was carried out with an Illumina HiSeq 2500. To reduce PCR and sequencing biases, unique molecular identifiers were incorporated into the TCR beta cDNA libraries. Roughly 0.5 million cDNA molecules were obtained per 1 to 10 million input T cells, so each molecule approximated one T cell. The same protocol used for the earlier healthy control dataset was applied to prepare and sequence the patient libraries. Samples belonging to the same batch were prepared together, multiplexed and sequenced on a shared HiSeq lane. The authors' pipeline ran thus. Raw barcoded reads were processed with MIGEC, and single-read molecular identifier groups were discarded before consensus assembly and CDR3 extraction. VDJtools was used for post-analysis of the clonotype tables, and diversity was normalized by down-sampling every dataset to the size of the smallest sample. In repertoire overlap clustering, CDR3 amino acid sequences, but not nucleotide sequences, were matched to correct batch-related cross-sample contamination. TCRdb reran the public reads through fastp at Q25 and MiXCR, keeping productive beta chains. Rows are combined by CDR3 protein, so each entry shows the most common genes and DNA. TCRdb's processing, not the study's, gives the V and J calls here. The sample table lists about 820,000 distinct CDR3 sequences, roughly half of them with a count of one. The ten largest account for 4% to 5.5% of the sample.

The chain couples TRBV20-1 to TRBJ2-1; 9 nucleotides in the junction match TRBD2. The sequencing sample was made of blood. The sequence came from a girl aged 5 to 17 with multiple sclerosis. CDR3 reads: CSARSGGPYNEQFF. DNA sequence: TGCAGTGCTAGAAGCGGGGGGCCATACAATGAGCAGTTCTTC.